Listed below are T cell receptor beta chains from one sample, sequenced in a study of blood T cell repertoires in COVID-19. Here immunoSEQ multiplex PCR was the method, and the copy in TCRdb shows in-frame clones only, minus some. The sample records more than 70,000 clones, more than 80% being singletons. Input material: peripheral blood. The origin of the receptors is a woman in her 70s with acute or convalescent COVID-19. Each CDR3 is given with its conserved first and last residue. The order of the fields is D gene, V gene, J gene, clone size, CDR3 protein, CDR3 DNA. The D gene is left open where the match is weak. Where a row states a size, it is once, few, many or the class of an expanded clone; other rows omit it.

-	TRBV6-1	TRBJ2-7	-	CASSAGLTYEQYF	TGTGCCAGCAGCGCCGGACTAACCTACGAGCAGTACTTC
-	TRBV6-1	TRBJ1-2	-	CASRDTFGGYTF	TGTGCCAGCCGTGACACCTTCGGTGGCTACACCTTC
-	TRBV6-6	TRBJ2-3	-	CASSRGATYALAQYF	TGTGCCAGCAGCCGGGGGGCGACCTACGCTCTGGCGCAGTATTTT
TRBD1	TRBV9	TRBJ1-1	-	CASSVQGGSTEAFF	TGTGCCAGCAGCGTCCAGGGGGGAAGCACTGAAGCTTTCTTT
-	TRBV3-1/TRBV3-2	TRBJ2-7	-	CASSHSTYEQYF	TGTGCCAGCAGTCACTCTACCTACGAGCAGTACTTC
TRBD1	TRBV13	TRBJ2-5	-	CASSRNRGYQETQYF	TGTGCCAGCAGCCGGAACAGGGGGTACCAAGAGACCCAGTACTTC
TRBD2	TRBV18	TRBJ2-1	few	CASSPRREGTYEQFF	TGTGCCAGCTCACCGCGGCGGGAGGGCACCTATGAGCAGTTCTTC
-	TRBV3-1/TRBV3-2	TRBJ1-1	-	CASSFAGEAFF	TGTGCCAGCAGTTTTGCCGGGGAAGCTTTCTTT
-	TRBV10-3	TRBJ2-5	-	CATGSVPETQYF	TGTGCCACCGGTTCTGTCCCAGAGACCCAGTACTTC
-	TRBV5-1	TRBJ2-5	once	CASSLVGGKETQYF	TGCGCCAGCAGCTTGGTTGGAGGGAAAGAGACCCAGTACTTC
TRBD1	TRBV24-1	TRBJ1-5	-	CATSAGTGGRQPQHF	TGTGCCACCAGTGCAGGGACAGGGGGACGGCAGCCCCAGCATTTT
-	TRBV28	TRBJ1-4	once	CASSPQGPNEKLFF	TGTGCCAGCAGTCCCCAGGGGCCTAATGAAAAACTGTTTTTT
-	TRBV7-8	TRBJ1-2	-	CASSLYRVHGYTF	TGTGCCAGCAGCTTATACAGGGTCCATGGCTACACCTTC
-	TRBV7-2	TRBJ1-5	-	CASSQAGAGVQPQHF	TGTGCCAGCAGCCAGGCGGGGGCAGGGGTTCAGCCCCAGCATTTT
-	TRBV11-2	TRBJ2-5	-	CASSLDRGWETQYF	TGTGCCAGCAGCTTAGATCGGGGGTGGGAGACCCAGTACTTC
-	TRBV5-4	TRBJ1-2	-	CASSLEGYGYTF	TGTGCCAGCAGCTTAGAGGGTTACGGCTACACCTTC
-	TRBV24-1	TRBJ1-3	-	CATSEDLGGNLGNTIYF	TGTGCCACCAGTGAGGACTTGGGGGGAAATTTAGGAAACACCATATATTTT
TRBD1	TRBV4-1	TRBJ1-2	-	CASSRPGQGLYGYTF	TGCGCCAGCAGCCGTCCGGGACAGGGCTTATATGGCTACACCTTC
TRBD1	TRBV6-2/TRBV6-3	TRBJ1-2	-	CASSNQGGDGYTF	TGTGCCAGCAGCAACCAGGGGGGAGATGGCTACACCTTC
-	TRBV5-1	TRBJ2-5	-	CASRALPGSTETQYF	TGCGCCAGCAGAGCACTACCCGGGAGTACGGAGACCCAGTACTTC
-	TRBV4-1	TRBJ2-2	-	CASSPAGGKNTGELFF	TGCGCCAGCAGCCCCGCAGGGGGGAAGAACACCGGGGAGCTGTTTTTT
TRBD1	TRBV27	TRBJ1-1	-	CASSLGDRSTEAFF	TGTGCCAGCAGTTTAGGGGACAGGAGCACTGAAGCTTTCTTT
TRBD2	TRBV12-3/TRBV12-4	TRBJ2-5	-	CASSLGGGSQYF	TGTGCCAGCAGTTTAGGGGGGGGGTCCCAGTACTTC
-	TRBV5-4	TRBJ1-2	-	CASSRREGLGYTF	TGTGCCAGCAGCCGCCGGGAGGGTCTTGGCTACACCTTC
TRBD1	TRBV3-1/TRBV3-2	TRBJ1-2	-	CASSSGTGGFYGYTF	TGTGCCAGCAGCTCCGGGACAGGGGGATTCTATGGCTACACCTTC
TRBD1	TRBV2	TRBJ1-6	-	CASKGQGVVSPLHF	TGTGCCAGCAAGGGACAGGGAGTAGTTTCACCCCTCCACTTT
TRBD1	TRBV5-6	TRBJ2-7	-	CASSLAGLLTGSPYEQYF	TGTGCCAGCAGCTTGGCCGGATTGTTGACAGGGTCCCCCTACGAGCAGTACTTC
TRBD1	TRBV18	TRBJ1-1	-	CASSPGRPGGGNTEAFF	TGTGCCAGCTCACCAGGGCGGCCAGGGGGTGGGAACACTGAAGCTTTCTTT